Following are 6 T cell receptor beta chains from one sample sequenced in a study of blood T cell repertoires in COVID-19. The data were produced by immunoSEQ multiplex PCR, yet TCRdb's version contains in-frame clones alone and is incomplete. There are 190,000 or so clones in the sample; approximately 87% occur only once, and approximately 0.93% lies in the top ten. The specimen was peripheral blood. These receptors were obtained from a woman under 30 who had recovered from COVID-19.

This clone appeared a few times. This chain connects TRBV6-6 to TRBJ2-3; possible D gene TRBD1, 5 bases. This CDR3 comprises 17 residues. Germline assignment: CDR1 MNHNY and CDR2 SVGAGI (reference sequence). Trimming removed 5 bases from V and 0 bases from J, with 18 bases in between. CDR3: CASSRPNRKPSTDTQYF. CDR3 DNA sequence: TGTGCCAGCAGTCGACCCAACAGGAAACCAAGCACAGATACGCAGTATTTT.

The CDR3: CASSSNLAGGRETQYF. The CDR3 DNA reads as TGTGCCAGCAGCTCAAACCTAGCGGGGGGACGTGAGACCCAGTACTTC. V usage is TRBV7-9 and J usage is TRBJ2-5, with 11 nucleotides matching TRBD2. J gave up 5 bases and V 4 bases, and 9 bases lay outside the gene matches. Germline loops: CDR1 SEHNR, CDR2 FQNEAQ (reference sequence). This CDR3 comprises 16 residues.

The chain uses TRBV7-2 and TRBJ2-7, with 9 bases identical to TRBD2. This CDR3 spans 14 amino acids. Germline CDR1 is SGHTA and CDR2 is FQGNSA. The CDR3 DNA sequence: TGTGCCAGCAGTTTAGCGGGAGAGTCCTACGAGCAGTACGTC. Encoded protein: CASSLAGESYEQYV.

The chain carries TRBV19 and TRBJ1-6; D might be TRBD1 (5 bases). CDR1 and CDR2 (germline): LNHDA, SQIVND (reference sequence). V was trimmed by 9 bases and J by 0 bases, leaving 12 bases between them. CDR3 length equals 15 residues. CDR3 amino acids: CASRYRSSYNSPLHF. The CDR3, as DNA: TGTGCCAGCAGATACAGGAGCTCCTATAATTCACCCCTCCACTTT.

The rearrangement uses TRBV12-3 or TRBV12-4 and TRBJ1-5; D is undetermined. This CDR3 has 12 amino acids. V was cut by 3 bases and J by 5 bases, with 5 bases left in between. CDR3 region: CASSLAYQPQHF. In DNA, the CDR3 is TGTGCCAGCAGTTTGGCATATCAGCCCCAGCATTTT.

The CDR3 loop is CASRPDRAGANVLTF. The CDR3 nucleotides are TGTGCCAGCAGGCCGGACAGGGCTGGGGCCAACGTCCTGACTTTC. The chain employs TRBV2 and TRBJ2-6; 8 bases line up with TRBD1. CDR3 length: 15 amino acids. V was clipped by 6 bases and J by 2 bases; unmatched bases: 3. Per the germline V gene, CDR1 is SNHLY and CDR2 is FYNNEI.